This T cell receptor (beta chain) was recovered during a study of shared clonotypes between healthy human individuals. Whole-study context: The study used three CD4 naive, three CD4 memory, two CD8 naive and one CD8 memory plate per donor. General study results and limits: Rarefaction revealed incomplete sorted-subset sequencing despite large depth.

Libraries were prepared by immunoSEQ multiplex PCR; TCRdb keeps only in-frame clonotypes and omits some of them. The sample carries approximately 980,000 clones, over 60% recorded once. Comment on this clone: What it recognizes is unknown.

The TCR was taken from a man aged 18 to 30 in good health. The sequencing sample was made of memory CD4+ T cells sorted from blood. Subset meaning: CD45RA-negative fraction.

The CDR3 is CASSPPGRNTGELFF. The CDR3 bases are TGTGCCAGCTCACCACCGGGCAGGAACACCGGGGAGCTGTTTTTT. This chain joins TRBV18 and TRBJ2-2; D gene unclear. Germline-derived CDR1 and CDR2 are KGHSH and LQKENI. Trimming stripped 0 bases from V and 1 base from J, with 6 bases between. The CDR3 loop spans 15 amino acids.